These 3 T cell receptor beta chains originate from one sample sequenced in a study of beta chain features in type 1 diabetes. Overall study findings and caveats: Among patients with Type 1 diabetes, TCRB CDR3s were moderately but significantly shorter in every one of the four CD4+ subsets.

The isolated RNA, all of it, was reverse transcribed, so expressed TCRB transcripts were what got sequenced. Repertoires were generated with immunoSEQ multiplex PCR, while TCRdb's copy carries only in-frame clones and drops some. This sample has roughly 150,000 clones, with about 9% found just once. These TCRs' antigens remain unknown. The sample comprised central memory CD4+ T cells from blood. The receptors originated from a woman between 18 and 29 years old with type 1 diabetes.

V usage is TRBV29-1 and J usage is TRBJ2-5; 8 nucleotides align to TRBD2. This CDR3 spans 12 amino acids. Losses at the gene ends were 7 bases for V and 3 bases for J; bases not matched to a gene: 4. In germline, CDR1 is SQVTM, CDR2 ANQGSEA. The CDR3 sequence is CSARAGEETQYF. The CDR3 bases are TGCAGCGCCCGAGCGGGGGAAGAGACCCAGTACTTC.

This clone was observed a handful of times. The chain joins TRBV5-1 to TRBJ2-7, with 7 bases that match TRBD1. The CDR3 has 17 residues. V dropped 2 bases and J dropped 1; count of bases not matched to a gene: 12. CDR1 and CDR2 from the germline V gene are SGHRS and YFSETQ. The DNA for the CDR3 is TGCGCCAGCAGCTTATATCGTCCGGGACAGAAATCCTACGAGCAGTACTTC. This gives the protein CASSLYRPGQKSYEQYF.

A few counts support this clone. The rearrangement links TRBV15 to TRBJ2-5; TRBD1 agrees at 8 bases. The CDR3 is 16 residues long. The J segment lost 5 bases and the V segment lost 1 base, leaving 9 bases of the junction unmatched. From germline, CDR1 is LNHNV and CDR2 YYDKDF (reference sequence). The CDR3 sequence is CATSRGDPTGVETQYF. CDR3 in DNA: TGTGCCACCAGCAGAGGGGACCCGACAGGGGTGGAGACCCAGTACTTC.